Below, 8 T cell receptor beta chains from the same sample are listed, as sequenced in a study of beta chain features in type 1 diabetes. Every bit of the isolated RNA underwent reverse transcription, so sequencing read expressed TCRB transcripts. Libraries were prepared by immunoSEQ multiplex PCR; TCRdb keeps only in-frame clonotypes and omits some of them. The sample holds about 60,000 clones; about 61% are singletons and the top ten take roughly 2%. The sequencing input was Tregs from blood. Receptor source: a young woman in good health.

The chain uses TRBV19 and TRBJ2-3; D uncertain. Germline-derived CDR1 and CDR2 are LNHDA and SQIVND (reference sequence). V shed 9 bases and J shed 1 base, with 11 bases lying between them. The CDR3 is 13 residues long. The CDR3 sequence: CASPAGGTDTQYF. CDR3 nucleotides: TGTGCCAGCCCCGCCGGAGGCACAGATACGCAGTATTTT. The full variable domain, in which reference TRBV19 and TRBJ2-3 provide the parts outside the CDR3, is DGGITQSPKYLFRKEGQNVTLSCEQNLNHDAMYWYRQDPGQGLRLIYYSQIVNDFQKGDIAEGYSVSREKKESFPLTVTSAQKNPTAFYLCASPAGGTDTQYFGPGTRLTVL.

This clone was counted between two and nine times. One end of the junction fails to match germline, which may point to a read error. The CDR3 bases are TGTGCTAGCAGCCCCCGACAGGGTCACTACAATGAGCAGTTCTTC. As protein: CASSPRQGHYNEQFF. This chain connects TRBV7-7 to TRBJ2-1; 7 nucleotides align to TRBD1. This CDR3 is built from 15 residues. Germline-derived CDR1 and CDR2 are SSHAT and FNYEAQ (reference sequence).

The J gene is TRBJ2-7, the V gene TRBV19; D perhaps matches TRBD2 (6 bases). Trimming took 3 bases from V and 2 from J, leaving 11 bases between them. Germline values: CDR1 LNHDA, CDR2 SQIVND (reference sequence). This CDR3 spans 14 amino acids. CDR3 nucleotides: TGTGCCAGTAGTATTATAGCGGATGCCTACGAGCAGTACTTC. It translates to CASSIIADAYEQYF.

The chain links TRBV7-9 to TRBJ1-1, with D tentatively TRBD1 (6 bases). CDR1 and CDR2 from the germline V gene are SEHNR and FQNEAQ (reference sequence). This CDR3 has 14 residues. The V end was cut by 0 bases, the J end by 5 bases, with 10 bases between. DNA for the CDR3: TGTGCCAGCAGCTTAGCCGAAGGGGGAACTGAAGCTTTCTTT. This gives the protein CASSLAEGGTEAFF.

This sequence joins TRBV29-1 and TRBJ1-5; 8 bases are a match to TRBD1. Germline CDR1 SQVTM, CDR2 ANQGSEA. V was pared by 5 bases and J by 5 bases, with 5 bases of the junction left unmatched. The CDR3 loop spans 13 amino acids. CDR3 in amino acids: CSVTGTGDQPQHF. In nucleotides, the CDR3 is TGCAGCGTTACGGGGACAGGTGATCAGCCCCAGCATTTT.

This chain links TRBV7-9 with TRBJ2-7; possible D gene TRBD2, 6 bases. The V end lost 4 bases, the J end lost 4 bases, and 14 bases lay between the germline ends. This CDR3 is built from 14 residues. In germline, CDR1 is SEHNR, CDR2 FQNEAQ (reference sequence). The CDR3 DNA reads TGTGCCAGCAGCTCTGGGGAGGTCCGATACGAGCAGTACTTC. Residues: CASSSGEVRYEQYF.

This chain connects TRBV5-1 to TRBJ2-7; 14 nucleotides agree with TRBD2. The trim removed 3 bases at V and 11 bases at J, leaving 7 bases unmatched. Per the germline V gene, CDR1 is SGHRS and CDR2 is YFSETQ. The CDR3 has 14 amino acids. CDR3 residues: CASSWGTSGSGEYF. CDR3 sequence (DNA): TGCGCCAGCAGCTGGGGGACTAGCGGGAGCGGGGAGTACTTC.

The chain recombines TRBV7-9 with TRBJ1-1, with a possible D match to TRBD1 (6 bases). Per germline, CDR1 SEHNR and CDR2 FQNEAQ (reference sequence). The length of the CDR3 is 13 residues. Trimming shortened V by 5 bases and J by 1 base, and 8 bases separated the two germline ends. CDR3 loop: CASSQGQNTEAFF. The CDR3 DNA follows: TGTGCCAGCAGCCAGGGACAGAACACTGAAGCTTTCTTT.